The 30 T cell receptor beta chains below were found in one sample sequenced in a study of CD8+CD57+ T cells in acquired aplastic anemia. Flow cytometry had shown expanded CD8+CD57+ cells in the patients chosen for sequencing. TCR beta VDJ and CDR3 profiles were obtained from a genomic DNA template. TCRdb redid the calling of the reads with MiXCR, one entry per CDR3 protein. The data show 150,000 or so distinct CDR3 sequences, about 48% seen once. The sequenced sample was sorted CD4+, CD8+, or CD8+CD57+ T cells (not recorded which) from PBMCs. Receptors were obtained from a human donor with aplastic anemia.

In nucleotides, the CDR3 is TGCGCGGGGACTGTCGGGGGCACTGAAGCTTTCTTT. It encodes CAGTVGGTEAFF. This rearrangement joins TRBV29-1 to TRBJ1-1; TRBD1 might be the D (5 bases). The CDR3 is made up of 12 amino acids. Per the germline V gene, CDR1 is SQVTM and CDR2 is ANQGSEA.

With regard to this clonotype: Germline is not matched at one junction end, which may reflect a read error. The rearrangement joins TRBV10-3 to TRBJ2-2; maybe TRBD2 (5 bases). Germline V gives CDR1 ENHRY, CDR2 SYGVKD. This CDR3 is built from 16 residues. Here the CDR3 DNA reads TGTGCCAGCAGTGAAGCCCCAACCACGATCCACCGGGGAGCTGTTTTT. Translated: CASSEAPTTIHRGAVF.

CDR3 coding DNA: TGCAGCGTAGCCAACAGGGGTGCCGGAAACACCATATATTTT. It codes for CSVANRGAGNTIYF. The genes are TRBV29-1 and TRBJ1-3, with 7 bases matching TRBD1. This CDR3 has 14 amino acids. The V gene end was trimmed by 6 bases and the J gene end by 4 bases; junction bases not matched to a gene: 9. Germline V gene data show CDR1 as SQVTM and CDR2 as ANQGSEA.

This clonotype was counted at least ten times. The chain employs TRBV19 and TRBJ1-5; weak D call: TRBD1 (5 bases). Germline V CDR1 and CDR2: LNHDA, SQIVND (reference sequence). Trimming removed 8 bases at V and 2 bases at J, with 7 bases between. The CDR3 length is 12 residues. In nucleotides, the CDR3 is TGTGCCAGTGGGGGTGGCAATCAGCCCCAGCATTTT. It translates to CASGGGNQPQHF. The full variable domain, its missing parts supplied by reference TRBV19 and TRBJ1-5, is DGGITQSPKYLFRKEGQNVTLSCEQNLNHDAMYWYRQDPGQGLRLIYYSQIVNDFQKGDIAEGYSVSREKKESFPLTVTSAQKNPTAFYLCASGGGNQPQHFGDGTRLSIL.

This clonotype is termed large. V and J are TRBV4-1 and TRBJ2-6; possible D gene TRBD1, 6 bases. CDR1 and CDR2 from the germline V gene are MGHRA and YSYEKL. V was pared by 0 bases and J by 1 base, with 7 bases between. This CDR3 spans 16 amino acids. Written as DNA, the CDR3 is TGCGCCAGCAGCCAAGATGGGACATCTGGGGCCAACGTCCTGACTTTC. Protein sequence: CASSQDGTSGANVLTF.

This clonotype ranks as medium-sized. The chain is built from TRBV15 and TRBJ2-3; a possible D gene is TRBD1 (7 bases). The germline V and J ends were trimmed by 5 bases and 5 bases, with 20 bases remaining between them. The CDR3 loop spans 16 amino acids. Germline V CDR1 and CDR2: LNHNV, YYDKDF (reference sequence). The chain's CDR3 is CATSPQRAGGIDTQYF. The CDR3 coding sequence is TGTGCCACCAGCCCCCAGCGGGCAGGGGGAATAGATACGCAGTATTTT. Looking up the rest from reference TRBV15 and TRBJ2-3 gives the full variable domain: DAMVIQNPRYQVTQFGKPVTLSCSQTLNHNVMYWYQQKSSQAPKLLFHYYDKDFNNEADTPDNFQSRRPNTSFCFLDIRSPGLGDTAMYLCATSPQRAGGIDTQYFGPGTRLTVL.

This clonotype appeared a few times. V is TRBV3-1 and J is TRBJ1-1; maybe TRBD1 (6 bases). CDR1 LGHDT and CDR2 YNNKEL come from the germline V gene (reference sequence). The CDR3 covers 15 residues. Trimming took 1 base from V and 2 from J, leaving 11 bases between them. This CDR3 is CASSQVGGVNTEAFF. The CDR3 DNA sequence: TGTGCCAGCAGCCAAGTTGGGGGCGTCAACACTGAAGCTTTCTTT.

This clonotype was observed at least ten times. This chain links TRBV7-9 with TRBJ2-7; 9 bases fit TRBD2. Germline V CDR1 and CDR2: SEHNR, FQNEAQ (reference sequence). This CDR3 spans 14 amino acids. The V segment lost 5 bases and the J segment 2 bases; nucleotides outside the gene matches: 4. The CDR3 is CASSISGGTYEQYF. CDR3 nucleotides: TGTGCCAGCAGCATTAGCGGGGGAACCTACGAGCAGTACTTC. The complete variable domain, with remaining parts taken from reference TRBV7-9 and TRBJ2-7, reads DTGVSQNPRHKITKRGQNVTFRCDPISEHNRLYWYRQTLGQGPEFLTYFQNEAQLEKSRLLSDRFSAERPKGSFSTLEIQRTEQGDSAMYLCASSISGGTYEQYFGPGTRLTVT.

The chain links TRBV15 to TRBJ2-1; D is possibly TRBD2 (5 bases). Trimming cost V 3 bases and J 9 bases, with 12 bases left between them. Looked up from germline, CDR1 is LNHNV and CDR2 is YYDKDF (reference sequence). This CDR3 has 13 amino acids. The CDR3 here is CATSRVDYGEQFF. In DNA form, the CDR3 reads TGTGCCACCAGCAGGGTAGACTACGGTGAGCAGTTCTTC.

This clonotype was detected ten times or more. The chain has TRBV20-1 and TRBJ2-7, with a tentative D call TRBD2 (5 bases). The germline gives CDR1 DFQATT, CDR2 SNEGSKA (reference sequence). The CDR3 spans 15 residues. Between the trimmed V and J ends, which lost 0 bases and 2 bases, there was a span of 14 bases. The CDR3 protein is CSARDLYGKAYEQYF. Written as DNA, the CDR3 is TGCAGTGCTAGAGATTTATACGGGAAAGCCTACGAGCAGTACTTC.

As regards this clonotype: A much larger clone lies one base from this, so it may be a read error. V is TRBV4-3 and J is TRBJ2-1; D might be TRBD1 (5 bases). The CDR3 contains 16 residues. Germline V CDR1 and CDR2: LGHNA, YSLEER. V shed 1 base and J shed 4 bases, with 14 bases lying between them. DNA of the CDR3: TGCGCCAGCAGCCAAGGGCTCGACAGCAATTACAATGAGCAGTTCTTC. The encoded protein is CASSQGLDSNYNEQFF.

This clonotype was seen only a few times. V usage is TRBV20-1 and J usage is TRBJ2-7; perhaps TRBD2 as D (5 bases). The CDR3 has 15 residues. Germline loops: CDR1 DFQATT, CDR2 SNEGSKA (reference sequence). With 3 bases removed from V and 6 bases from J, the gap between germline ends came to 21 bases. CDR3 bases: TGCAGTGCTAGGGCCCTCGGACTCCCGTACAGCGAGCAGTACTTC. Protein: CSARALGLPYSEQYF.

The chain combines TRBV24-1 with TRBJ2-1; possible D gene TRBD1, 5 bases. Germline V lookup: CDR1 KGHDR, CDR2 SFDVKD. Deletions cut 5 bases from V and 2 bases from J, with 12 bases between. The CDR3 sequence is 15 residues long. In DNA form, the CDR3 reads TGTGCCACCAGTGTAGGCAGGGTACCCTACAATGAGCAGTTCTTC. Translation gives CATSVGRVPYNEQFF.

Written as DNA, the CDR3 is TGTGCCAGCAGCCCGACAGGGGGGTCTGAAGCTTTCTTT. As protein: CASSPTGGSEAFF. V is TRBV6-1 and J is TRBJ1-1; 9 bases match TRBD1. V gave up 6 bases and J gave up 6 bases; unmatched junction bases: 5. CDR3 length equals 13 residues. Germline V lookup: CDR1 MNHNS, CDR2 SASEGT.

This clonotype was seen a single time. V is TRBV9 and J is TRBJ2-1; 8 bases fit TRBD1. V gave up 4 bases and J gave up 4 bases; unmatched junction bases: 10. The CDR3 extends over 16 amino acids. Germline V gives CDR1 SGDLS, CDR2 YYNGEE. The CDR3 DNA follows: TGTGCCAGCAGCCCCTTCACAGGGGGTCTGTACAATGAGCAGTTCTTC. Translating it yields CASSPFTGGLYNEQFF.

Ten or more counts support this clonotype. The V call is TRBV14, the J call TRBJ1-1; D is unresolved. This CDR3 region has 13 residues. Germline CDR1 is SGHDN and CDR2 is FVKESK. V was shortened by 0 bases and J by 5 bases, with 7 bases between the two germline ends. CDR3 nucleotide sequence: TGTGCCAGCAGCCAAGATATGGGAACTGAAGCTTTCTTT. It codes for CASSQDMGTEAFF.

The chain employs TRBV10-3 and TRBJ1-2; no clear D gene. This CDR3 is built from 14 residues. Trimming took off 2 bases at V and 6 bases at J, with 13 bases between the two ends. Looked up from germline, CDR1 is ENHRY and CDR2 is SYGVKD. In DNA form, the CDR3 reads TGTGCCATCAGTGAGCCGGTGGAGCACAATGGCTACACCTTC. This gives the protein CAISEPVEHNGYTF.

Ten or more counts support this clonotype. The chain recombines TRBV7-9 with TRBJ1-2, with D unclear. Per the germline V gene, CDR1 is SEHNR and CDR2 is FQNEAQ (reference sequence). CDR3 length equals 11 residues. The V end was cut by 4 bases, the J end by 5 bases, with 5 bases between. This CDR3 is CASSSGYGYTF. The CDR3 bases are TGTGCCAGCAGCTCGGGGTATGGCTACACCTTC.

The genes are TRBV6-5 and TRBJ2-7; D gene ambiguous. V gave up 0 bases and J gave up 4 bases, with 7 bases separating them. This CDR3 has 13 residues. Germline V gene data show CDR1 as MNHEY and CDR2 as SVGAGI. The CDR3 region has the DNA TGTGCCAGCAGTTACTCCGGCCAGTACGAGCAGTACTTC. Translated, it gives CASSYSGQYEQYF.

The chain couples TRBV2 to TRBJ2-3; D may match TRBD1 or TRBD2 (6 bases each). V was shortened by 7 bases and J by 6 bases, with 20 bases between the two germline ends. The CDR3 length is 15 residues. Germline V gene data show CDR1 as SNHLY and CDR2 as FYNNEI. The CDR3: CASNYRVRDVDTQYF. In DNA, the CDR3 is TGTGCCAGCAATTACAGGGTGCGGGACGTGGATACGCAGTATTTT.

The chain joins TRBV10-1 to TRBJ2-3; a possible D gene is TRBD2 (6 bases). Between the trimmed V and J ends, which lost 4 bases and 6 bases, there was a span of 11 bases. CDR3 length equals 13 residues. The germline CDR1 and CDR2 sequences are WNHNN and SYGVQD (reference sequence). Here the CDR3 DNA reads TGCGCCAGCAGTGTCTCGGGAGAGGATACGCAGTATTTT. It specifies CASSVSGEDTQYF.

This rearrangement joins TRBV5-4 to TRBJ2-7; 9 bases fit TRBD1. Trimming at V came to 2 bases and at J to 3 bases, leaving 6 bases not matched to a gene. From germline, CDR1 is SGHNT and CDR2 YYREEE (reference sequence). The CDR3 has 15 residues. The CDR3 coding sequence is TGTGCCAGCAGCTTATTCCCGGGACAGGGCTACGAGCAGTACTTC. It encodes CASSLFPGQGYEQYF.

This clonotype was recorded many times. This chain uses TRBV27 with TRBJ2-1; possibly TRBD2 for D (6 bases). The V and J ends lost 11 bases and 7 bases respectively, with 15 bases between them. The CDR3 totals 12 residues. Germline V gene data show CDR1 as MNHEY and CDR2 as SMNVEV (reference sequence). CDR3 residues: CAAGTVSNEQFF. The DNA of the CDR3 is TGTGCCGCGGGGACTGTATCTAATGAGCAGTTCTTC.

The V gene is TRBV10-1, the J gene TRBJ2-5; 7 positions match TRBD2. Germline loops: CDR1 WNHNN, CDR2 SYGVQD (reference sequence). J gave up 4 bases and V 3 bases, and 8 bases lay outside the gene matches. The CDR3 has 15 residues. CDR3 in amino acids: CASSEAGSSGETQYF. The CDR3 coding sequence is TGCGCCAGCAGTGAAGCGGGGTCTTCGGGAGAGACCCAGTACTTC.

The chain recombines TRBV29-1 with TRBJ2-3, with D perhaps TRBD2 (5 bases). The germline CDR1 and CDR2 sequences are SQVTM and ANQGSEA. Trimming left V 7 bases short and J 6 bases short, with 8 bases between. This CDR3 contains 10 residues. Written as DNA, the CDR3 is TGCAGCGCGTGGAGGGATACGCAGTATTTT. This gives the protein CSAWRDTQYF.

V is TRBV5-6 and J is TRBJ2-7; 9 nucleotides match TRBD1. This CDR3 spans 15 amino acids. Losses at the gene ends were 0 bases for V and 3 bases for J; bases not matched to a gene: 4. Germline-derived CDR1 and CDR2 are SGHDT and YYEEEE. DNA of the CDR3: TGTGCCAGCAGCTTGGCCGGGACAGGGAACTACGAGCAGTACTTC. Amino acids: CASSLAGTGNYEQYF.

The chain couples TRBV4-2 to TRBJ2-1, with TRBD2 matching 12 bases. Germline assignment: CDR1 LGHNA and CDR2 YNFKEQ. After removal of 4 bases from V and 10 bases from J, the junction contained 8 bases not matched to a gene. The CDR3 runs to 15 residues. CDR3 loop: CASSPLAGGPWEQFF. The CDR3 DNA reads TGTGCCAGCAGCCCCCTAGCGGGGGGGCCCTGGGAGCAGTTCTTC.

A note on this clonotype: Just one base apart from a much larger clone, this may be a read error. This chain uses TRBV12-3 or TRBV12-4 with TRBJ1-2; 8 nucleotides line up with TRBD1. This CDR3 comprises 15 residues. The V segment lost 3 bases and the J segment 4 bases; nucleotides outside the gene matches: 7. In DNA form, the CDR3 reads TGTGCCAGCAGTTTTCACGACAGGGGCGGCTATGGCTACACCTTC. This gives the protein CASSFHDRGGYGYTF.

V gene TRBV19 combines with J gene TRBJ1-1; D remains unclear. Trimming pared 6 bases from V and 8 bases from J, leaving 7 bases between. Per germline, CDR1 LNHDA and CDR2 SQIVND (reference sequence). The CDR3 is 10 amino acids. As DNA, the CDR3 is TGTGCCAGTAGGGGCCAGGAAGCTTTCTTT. It encodes CASRGQEAFF.

The CDR3 here is CASSARRAGSYEQYF. The CDR3 DNA sequence: TGTGCCAGCAGTGCTAGAAGGGCAGGGTCCTACGAGCAGTACTTC. The gene calls are TRBV7-9 and TRBJ2-7; possible D gene TRBD1, 5 bases. V gave up 6 bases and J gave up 1 base, with 16 bases separating them. CDR1 is SEHNR, CDR2 FQNEAQ, per germline (reference sequence). The CDR3 runs 15 residues.